This T cell receptor beta chain stems from a study of tumor-infiltrating lymphocytes in primary liver carcinoma. As for the study in general: Tumor lesions were T1-T3 N0M0 and spanned roughly 4 to 11 cm.

A constant-region primer primed TCR beta cDNA synthesis from 450 to 550 ng of total RNA. Construction of TCR beta libraries relied on three successive nested multiplex PCR rounds employing slightly modified ARM-PCR. The first two PCR rounds, around 11 cycles each, used TRBV1-TRBV30 forward primers and a C-beta reverse primer. TCRdb re-called the multiplex PCR reads through MiXCR, storing one row per CDR3 protein. Here the sample spans about 120,000 distinct CDR3 sequences, 55% to 70% being singletons. The CDR3 runs to 16 residues. Germline V CDR1 and CDR2: MNHNS, SASEGT. RNA and DNA were co-extracted from about 19-30 mg of unsorted bulk tissue. In the case of this clonotype: One end of the junction fails to match germline, which may point to a read error.

Sequenced input: tumor-adjacent normal liver tissue. This sequence was found in a woman aged 55-69 years with primary liver carcinoma and hepatitis B virus infection. J is TRBJ1-2 and V is TRBV6-1; 8 bases agree with TRBD1. The CDR3 region has the DNA TGTGCAAGCAGTGAACAAACTTTGGCAGGGGGCGTTGGCTACAACTTC. This codes for CASSEQTLAGGVGYNF.